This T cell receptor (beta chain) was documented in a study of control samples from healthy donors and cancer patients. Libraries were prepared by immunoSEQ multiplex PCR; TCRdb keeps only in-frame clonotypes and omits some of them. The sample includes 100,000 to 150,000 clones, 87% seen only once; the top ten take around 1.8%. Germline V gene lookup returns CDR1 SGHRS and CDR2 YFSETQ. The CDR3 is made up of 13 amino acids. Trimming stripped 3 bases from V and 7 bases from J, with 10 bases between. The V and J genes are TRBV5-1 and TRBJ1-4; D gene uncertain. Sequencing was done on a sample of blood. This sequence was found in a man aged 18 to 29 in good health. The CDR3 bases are TGCGCCAGCAGCTATGGACGGAGTGAAAAACTGTTTTTT. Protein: CASSYGRSEKLFF.